This is a list of T cell receptor beta chains from one sample in a study of blood T cell repertoires in COVID-19. The protocol was immunoSEQ multiplex PCR, while the TCRdb copy is restricted to in-frame clones and leaves out a portion. Of about 50,000 clones detected, around 90% appear once; the ten largest clones hold 5% to 7%. The sample was peripheral blood. The receptors come from a man in his forties or fifties with active COVID-19. Both conserved end residues are part of each CDR3. D genes are given only for firm matches. Only part of the rows carry a size: once, few, many, or a class if the clone is expanded.

V: TRBV9; J: TRBJ1-3; D: .; size: .; length: 14; DNA: TGTGCCAGCAGCCCTGGTGGAGGATGGGACACCATATATTTT; CDR3: CASSPGGGWDTIYF
V: TRBV5-1; J: TRBJ2-7; D: TRBD2; size: .; length: 17; DNA: TGCGCCAGCAGCTTGGCCTTGGATAGCGGGAGCTCCTACGAGCAGTACTTC; CDR3: CASSLALDSGSSYEQYF
V: TRBV18; J: TRBJ2-2; D: .; size: once; length: 16; DNA: TGTGCCAGCTCACCACCTCGGACAGTCAACACCGGGGAGCTGTTTTTT; CDR3: CASSPPRTVNTGELFF
V: TRBV14; J: TRBJ1-2; D: TRBD1; size: few; length: 15; DNA: TGTGCCAGCAGCCAAGCTTTGACAGGGAACTATGGCTACACCTTC; CDR3: CASSQALTGNYGYTF
V: TRBV19; J: TRBJ1-5; D: .; size: .; length: 13; DNA: TGTGCCAGTAGCGTAGGGAGAAAGCAGCCCCAGCATTTT; CDR3: CASSVGRKQPQHF
V: TRBV19; J: TRBJ2-3; D: .; size: .; length: 16; DNA: TGTGCCAGTACCGCCACCGCCAGAAGTCAGACAGATACGCAGTATTTT; CDR3: CASTATARSQTDTQYF
V: TRBV3-1/TRBV3-2; J: TRBJ2-7; D: .; size: .; length: 13; DNA: TGTGCCAGCAGCCACCAACAGGCCTACGAGCAGTACTTC; CDR3: CASSHQQAYEQYF
V: TRBV14; J: TRBJ2-1; D: TRBD1; size: medium-sized; length: 16; DNA: TGTGCCAGCAGCCAGGAACCGGGACAGGGTGACAATGAGCAGTTCTTC; CDR3: CASSQEPGQGDNEQFF
V: TRBV15; J: TRBJ2-1; D: TRBD2; size: .; length: 16; DNA: TGTGCCACCAGCAGAGATCGCCTAGCGGGAGGTTCTGAGCAGTTCTTC; CDR3: CATSRDRLAGGSEQFF
V: TRBV29-1; J: TRBJ2-7; D: TRBD1; size: .; length: 13; DNA: TGCAGCGTCACGACAGGGGGACTCGTCGAGCAGTACTTC; CDR3: CSVTTGGLVEQYF
V: TRBV5-4; J: TRBJ2-7; D: .; size: .; length: 15; DNA: TGTGCCAGCAGCTTAGGGTACAGGGACTCCTACGAGCAGTACTTC; CDR3: CASSLGYRDSYEQYF
V: TRBV14; J: TRBJ1-1; D: .; size: .; length: 15; DNA: TGTGCCAGCAGCCAAGGCTCCACGTTATACTTTGAAGCTTTCTTT; CDR3: CASSQGSTLYFEAFF
V: TRBV21-1; J: TRBJ2-7; D: .; size: .; length: 13; DNA: TGTGCCAGCAGCAAAAAGTCAGTCCACGAGCAGTACTTC; CDR3: CASSKKSVHEQYF
V: TRBV12-5; J: TRBJ2-3; D: .; size: .; length: 14; DNA: TGTGCTAGTGCCGTACAGGTTAGCACAGATACGCAGTATTTT; CDR3: CASAVQVSTDTQYF
V: TRBV5-1; J: TRBJ2-3; D: TRBD1; size: .; length: 15; DNA: TGCGCCAGCATTTGGGACGACAGGGGTACAGATACGCAGTATTTT; CDR3: CASIWDDRGTDTQYF
V: TRBV19; J: TRBJ1-3; D: .; size: .; length: 15; DNA: TGTGCCAGTACTCTGACACCGAGCTCTGGAAACACCATATATTTT; CDR3: CASTLTPSSGNTIYF
V: TRBV6-6; J: TRBJ1-2; D: TRBD1; size: .; length: 14; DNA: TGTGCCAGCAGGGAAGGACAGGGGTATACTGGCTACACCTTC; CDR3: CASREGQGYTGYTF
V: TRBV29-1; J: TRBJ2-7; D: .; size: .; length: 10; DNA: TGCAGCGCCTTTGATCGCGATTGGTACTTC; CDR3: CSAFDRDWYF
V: TRBV5-1; J: TRBJ2-1; D: TRBD2; size: .; length: 15; DNA: TGCGCCAGCAGTATGGGGGCTAGCGGGACCAATGAGCAGTTCTTC; CDR3: CASSMGASGTNEQFF
V: TRBV5-1; J: TRBJ2-7; D: TRBD1; size: .; length: 14; DNA: TGCGCCAGCAGCGATAGGACAGGGGGTTACGAGCAGTACTTC; CDR3: CASSDRTGGYEQYF
V: TRBV11-2; J: TRBJ2-1; D: .; size: .; length: 13; DNA: TGTGCCAGCAGCTTAGTCAGGGTCGGTGAGCAGTTCTTC; CDR3: CASSLVRVGEQFF
V: TRBV5-1; J: TRBJ1-3; D: .; size: .; length: 15; DNA: TGCGCCAGCAGCTTGGAAGGGGCTTCTGGAAACACCATATATTTT; CDR3: CASSLEGASGNTIYF
V: TRBV29-1; J: TRBJ2-7; D: .; size: .; length: 11; DNA: TGCAGCGTTTTGACAGACTACGAGCAGTACTTC; CDR3: CSVLTDYEQYF
V: TRBV29-1; J: TRBJ1-4; D: TRBD1; size: once; length: 14; DNA: TGCAGCGGTGCGTCAGGGACAGGGGCTGAAAAACTGTTTTTT; CDR3: CSGASGTGAEKLFF
V: TRBV5-1; J: TRBJ2-1; D: TRBD2; size: .; length: 14; DNA: TGCGCCAGCGAGGATCCTAGCGGGGGAAATGAGCAGTTCTTC; CDR3: CASEDPSGGNEQFF
V: TRBV30; J: TRBJ2-7; D: .; size: .; length: 10; DNA: TGTGCCGGCGGGGTCTACGAGCAGTACTTC; CDR3: CAGGVYEQYF
V: TRBV5-5; J: TRBJ2-5; D: .; size: once; length: 14; DNA: TGTGCCAGCAGTTCCGGGGACTTTCTTGAGACCCAGTACTTC; CDR3: CASSSGDFLETQYF
V: TRBV7-9; J: TRBJ1-5; D: .; size: few; length: 16; DNA: TGTGCCAGCAGCTTAGGTGATGGCGGGGCCAATCAGCCCCAGCATTTT; CDR3: CASSLGDGGANQPQHF
V: TRBV7-9; J: TRBJ2-1; D: TRBD1; size: .; length: 15; DNA: TGTGCCAGCAGCTTAGGGACAGGGGTTTACAATGAGCAGTTCTTC; CDR3: CASSLGTGVYNEQFF
V: TRBV7-9; J: TRBJ2-3; D: .; size: .; length: 13; DNA: TGTGCCAGCAGGTTCGCAGGGGCAGATACGCAGTATTTT; CDR3: CASRFAGADTQYF
V: TRBV5-1; J: TRBJ1-2; D: TRBD1; size: .; length: 14; DNA: TGCGCCAGCAGCTTGGGGGACAGCAACTATGGCTACACCTTC; CDR3: CASSLGDSNYGYTF
V: TRBV27; J: TRBJ1-2; D: TRBD1; size: .; length: 14; DNA: TGTGCCAGCTCGCCTCGTGGGACAGACTATGGCTACACCTTC; CDR3: CASSPRGTDYGYTF
V: TRBV9; J: TRBJ2-4; D: TRBD1; size: .; length: 16; DNA: TGTGCCAGCAGTGACACAGGGGAAGGGGCCAAAAACATTCAGTACTTC; CDR3: CASSDTGEGAKNIQYF
V: TRBV19; J: TRBJ2-2; D: TRBD2; size: .; length: 16; DNA: TGTGCCAGTAATCCACTAGCGGGAGGTTACACCGGGGAGCTGTTTTTT; CDR3: CASNPLAGGYTGELFF
V: TRBV6-5; J: TRBJ2-3; D: TRBD2; size: .; length: 16; DNA: TGTGCCAGCAGTTACTCATGGCTAGCGGGAGGTGATACGCAGTATTTT; CDR3: CASSYSWLAGGDTQYF
V: TRBV19; J: TRBJ2-5; D: TRBD2; size: .; length: 15; DNA: TGTGCCAGTAGTAAAATCTCGGGGGGGAGGGAGACCCAGTACTTC; CDR3: CASSKISGGRETQYF
V: TRBV19; J: TRBJ1-5; D: .; size: .; length: 13; DNA: TGTGCCAGTAGTATCCGGGGGTATCAGCCCCAACATTTT; CDR3: CASSIRGYQPQHF
V: TRBV18; J: TRBJ2-3; D: TRBD2; size: .; length: 16; DNA: TGTGCCAGCTCACCATTGGGAGCGGGAGGCACAGATACGCAGTATTTT; CDR3: CASSPLGAGGTDTQYF
V: TRBV12-5; J: TRBJ2-2; D: .; size: once; length: 12; DNA: TGTGCTAGTGGTTTCGGGGAGAGTTCCCCGGTTTTT; CDR3: CASGFGESSPVF
V: TRBV7-2; J: TRBJ2-4; D: .; size: .; length: 16; DNA: TGTGCCAGCAGCTCTGGGGCTGGGGCGCGAGGAAACATTCAGTACTTC; CDR3: CASSSGAGARGNIQYF
V: TRBV9; J: TRBJ1-3; D: .; size: once; length: 14; DNA: TGTGCCAGCAGCGGGGGGGGTTTTGGAAACACCATATATTTT; CDR3: CASSGGGFGNTIYF
V: TRBV6-6; J: TRBJ1-4; D: TRBD1; size: few; length: 15; DNA: TGTGCCAGCAAAGATCGGGCAGGGGGAGGTGAAAAACTGTTTTTT; CDR3: CASKDRAGGGEKLFF
V: TRBV14; J: TRBJ1-2; D: .; size: .; length: 13; DNA: TGTGCCAGCAGCCAAGGAGGGGGTAGTGGCTACACCTTC; CDR3: CASSQGGGSGYTF
V: TRBV10-3; J: TRBJ2-7; D: TRBD1; size: .; length: 15; DNA: TGTGCCATCAGTGTAGACAGGGCGAACTCCTACGAGCAGTACTTC; CDR3: CAISVDRANSYEQYF
V: TRBV24-1; J: TRBJ2-3; D: .; size: .; length: 14; DNA: TGTGCCACCAGTGATACTCAAGCCGGGGATACGCAGTATTTT; CDR3: CATSDTQAGDTQYF
V: TRBV11-2; J: TRBJ2-7; D: .; size: .; length: 12; DNA: TGTGCCAGCAGCCTACAGCCCTACGAGCAGTACTTC; CDR3: CASSLQPYEQYF
V: TRBV7-7; J: TRBJ2-1; D: TRBD2; size: .; length: 15; DNA: TGTGCTAGCAGCTTAGGACTAGCCGCCTACAATGAGCAGTTCTTC; CDR3: CASSLGLAAYNEQFF
V: TRBV5-4; J: TRBJ2-3; D: TRBD2; size: .; length: 15; DNA: TGTGCCAGCAGCGCCGGGACTAGCGGGGGGGCGGCGCAGTATTTT; CDR3: CASSAGTSGGAAQYF
V: TRBV7-6; J: TRBJ2-3; D: TRBD2; size: .; length: 16; DNA: TGTGCCAGCAGCCCGACTAGCGGGGGGCTAGGAGATACGCAGTATTTT; CDR3: CASSPTSGGLGDTQYF
V: TRBV5-1; J: TRBJ1-5; D: .; size: few; length: 14; DNA: TGCGCCAGCAGCCCGACAGTATTAGGTCAGCCCCAGCATTTT; CDR3: CASSPTVLGQPQHF
V: TRBV11-2; J: TRBJ2-7; D: .; size: once; length: 14; DNA: TGTGCCAGCAGCTTGGGGGCGGGAGTACGGGAGCAGTACTTC; CDR3: CASSLGAGVREQYF
V: TRBV5-1; J: TRBJ1-1; D: TRBD1; size: .; length: 16; DNA: TGCGCCAGCAGCTCCCTCCAGGGGCAGGGGGCATCAGAAGCTTTCTTT; CDR3: CASSSLQGQGASEAFF
V: TRBV3-1/TRBV3-2; J: TRBJ2-5; D: .; size: once; length: 12; DNA: TGTGCCGCCGCGGCGTACCAAGAGACCCAGTACTTC; CDR3: CAAAAYQETQYF
V: TRBV11-2; J: TRBJ1-2; D: .; size: .; length: 13; DNA: TGTGCCAGCAGCCCAGACAGTACCGGTGGCTACACCTTC; CDR3: CASSPDSTGGYTF
V: TRBV19; J: TRBJ2-1; D: .; size: .; length: 12; DNA: TGTGCCAGTAGTATCAGGGGAGATGAGCAGTTCTTC; CDR3: CASSIRGDEQFF